This T cell receptor beta chain came from a study of immune evolution from preneoplasia to lung adenocarcinoma. Study-wide results and limits: Later-stage lesions seemingly showed higher T cell density and diversity than normal lung. Top clone share appeared to fall from AAH through AIS, MIA, adenocarcinoma. Highest clonality occurred in KRAS-mutant, not EGFR-mutant or double wild-type, nodules.

Produced via immunoSEQ multiplex PCR; TCRdb's table is partial and in-frame only. This table holds 10,000 to 12,000 clones, roughly 82% found once. Trimming cost V 4 bases and J 2 bases, with 9 bases left between them. Germline V gives CDR1 MDHEN, CDR2 SYDVKM. There are 14 residues in the CDR3. For this clone: Its antigen remains unknown.

Resections took place in Japan or China from about 2013 to 2017. This TCR came from a person aged 70 to 85 with lung adenocarcinoma. The V gene is TRBV28, the J gene TRBJ1-3; D possibly corresponds to TRBD1 (6 bases). Sequenced material: FFPE minimally invasive lung adenocarcinoma tissue. The CDR3 region is CASSSGAAGNTIYF. CDR3 DNA sequence: TGTGCCAGCAGTTCGGGGGCGGCTGGAAACACCATATATTTT.